This is a list of T cell receptor beta chains from one sample in a study of shared clonotypes between healthy human individuals. Here immunoSEQ multiplex PCR was the method, and the copy in TCRdb shows in-frame clones only, minus some. The sample lists about 2.4 million clones; approximately 94% were seen once. Sample: naive CD4+ T cells from PBMCs. The receptors originated from a man aged 18 to 30 in good health. Some clones in this sample may be carry-over from other donors' samples. CDR3s include the opening cysteine and the closing phenylalanine or tryptophan. The order of the fields is D gene, clone size, V gene, J gene, CDR3 protein, CDR3 DNA. D genes are given only for firm matches. Expanded clones are given a class, and other clones once, few, many or no size at all.

NA	NA	TRBV25-1	TRBJ2-7	CASSEFLGTTRYEQYF	TGTGCCAGCAGTGAATTTCTCGGGACAACCCGTTACGAGCAGTACTTC
NA	once	TRBV2	TRBJ2-1	CASGGGGSSYNEQFF	TGTGCCAGCGGGGGGGGCGGAAGCTCCTACAATGAGCAGTTCTTC
TRBD1	NA	TRBV11-2	TRBJ1-5	CASSPGGTGQPQHF	TGTGCCAGCAGCCCCGGCGGGACAGGACAGCCCCAGCATTTT
TRBD1	NA	TRBV19	TRBJ2-2	CASSIDPNRGLVYTGELFF	TGTGCCAGTAGTATAGACCCGAACAGGGGGCTGGTTTACACCGGGGAGCTGTTTTTT
TRBD1	NA	TRBV7-9	TRBJ2-3	CASSFTWRQGAGDTQYF	TGTGCCAGCAGCTTTACCTGGCGGCAGGGGGCAGGAGATACGCAGTATTTT
NA	NA	TRBV10-1	TRBJ2-3	CASSDSSGRDTQYF	TGCGCCAGCAGTGATTCGTCCGGGCGAGATACGCAGTATTTT
NA	NA	TRBV28	TRBJ2-2	CASSFPGNEGGLFF	TGTGCCAGCAGTTTCCCAGGGAATGAGGGGGGGCTGTTTTTT
NA	NA	TRBV28	TRBJ1-6	CASSSRAPLHF	TGTGCCAGCTCCTCCCGGGCACCCCTCCACTTT
NA	NA	TRBV7-6	TRBJ2-5	CASSRGPGQETQYF	TGTGCCAGCAGCCGGGGTCCCGGCCAAGAGACCCAGTACTTC
NA	NA	TRBV6-5	TRBJ1-6	CASSRGGRNNSPLHF	TGTGCCAGCAGCCGGGGCGGACGCAATAATTCACCCCTCCACTTT
NA	NA	TRBV15	TRBJ1-2	CATSRDVAVSDYGYTF	TGTGCCACCAGCAGAGATGTGGCAGTTTCCGACTATGGCTACACCTTC
TRBD1	once	TRBV25-1	TRBJ2-7	CASSSQGATYEQYF	TGCGCCAGCAGCTCTCAGGGGGCTACCTACGAGCAGTACTTC
NA	NA	TRBV25-1	TRBJ2-2	CASQGSGTGELFF	TGTGCCAGCCAGGGGTCGGGGACCGGGGAGCTGTTTTTT
TRBD2	NA	TRBV6-6	TRBJ2-3	CASSYSGRVTDTQYF	TGTGCCAGCAGTTACAGCGGGAGGGTCACAGATACGCAGTATTTT
NA	NA	TRBV18	TRBJ2-7	CASSQTPSYEQYF	TGTGCCAGCTCACAAACTCCCAGCTACGAGCAGTACTTC